The clone carrying this TCR beta chain was recorded a few times. The primer mix had 60 Vbeta and 13 Jbeta primers. Clones were read by immunoSEQ multiplex PCR, and TCRdb kept only the in-frame ones, dropping some. The table has 100,000 to 150,000 clones, about 10% seen once. The data originate from a study of cytomegalovirus exposure and HLA in healthy donors. With 6 bases removed from V and 6 bases from J, the gap between germline ends came to 15 bases. CDR3 length: 14 residues. Germline CDR1 and CDR2: LNHDA and SQIVND (reference sequence). The chain is built from TRBV19 and TRBJ2-1; a possible D gene is TRBD1 (5 bases). Sequenced: PBMCs. This TCR was sampled from a woman aged 18-29 years in good health and CMV-seropositive. The CDR3 sequence is CASRRGFGRNEQFF. The CDR3 region has the DNA TGTGCCAGTAGAAGGGGATTTGGGCGCAATGAGCAGTTCTTC. The variable domain in full, with the rest retrieved from reference TRBV19 and TRBJ2-1, is DGGITQSPKYLFRKEGQNVTLSCEQNLNHDAMYWYRQDPGQGLRLIYYSQIVNDFQKGDIAEGYSVSREKKESFPLTVTSAQKNPTAFYLCASRRGFGRNEQFFGPGTRLTVL.